This is a list of T cell receptor beta chains from one sample in a study of blood T cell repertoires in COVID-19. Measured with immunoSEQ multiplex PCR; TCRdb has only the in-frame clones, and not every one. The sample records more than 150,000 clones, approximately 86% being singletons. Sequencing was done on a sample of peripheral blood. Receptors originate from a man in his 60s with acute or convalescent COVID-19. Both conserved end residues are part of each CDR3. D genes are given only for firm matches. Clone size is not always given. Where it is, it says once, few, many or a class for expanded clones.

clone size	CDR3 length	V gene	D gene	J gene	CDR3 DNA	CDR3 protein
.	13	TRBV28	.	TRBJ1-3	TGTGCCAGCAGCCGGGAAATTGGAAACACCATATATTTT	CASSREIGNTIYF
.	13	TRBV6-5	.	TRBJ1-1	TGTGCCAGCAGTTACGGGGGGGTAGCTGAAGCTTTCTTT	CASSYGGVAEAFF
.	17	TRBV7-8	TRBD2	TRBJ2-1	TGTGCCAGCAGCCATGGGGGTGCGGGAGGGTCCCACAATGAGCAGTTCTTC	CASSHGGAGGSHNEQFF
.	15	TRBV4-2	TRBD1	TRBJ1-5	TGTGCCAGCAGCCAGGTAACAGGGGGATCTCAGCCCCAGCATTTT	CASSQVTGGSQPQHF
once	17	TRBV15	TRBD2	TRBJ2-1	TGTGCCACCAGCAGAGAGATGAGAGCGGGGCTGTACAATGAGCAGTTCTTC	CATSREMRAGLYNEQFF
.	14	TRBV5-5	.	TRBJ1-2	TGTGCCAGCAGCCTTCGAACCAGAAACTATGGCTACACCTTC	CASSLRTRNYGYTF
.	12	TRBV4-2	.	TRBJ1-2	TGTGCCAGCAGCTCAGAAGGGGTCGGCTACACCTTC	CASSSEGVGYTF
.	14	TRBV2	.	TRBJ1-5	TGTGCCAGCAGTGGGCGGTCCCGCAATCAGCCCCAGCATTTT	CASSGRSRNQPQHF
.	13	TRBV15	.	TRBJ2-7	TGTGCCACCAGCAGAGGAGGGGAGGTAGAGCAGTACTTC	CATSRGGEVEQYF
few	17	TRBV7-2	.	TRBJ1-5	TGTGCCAGCAGCTTCAGTCCCACAGGGTACAACAATCAGCCCCAGCATTTT	CASSFSPTGYNNQPQHF
.	15	TRBV6-2/TRBV6-3	.	TRBJ1-3	TGTGCCAGCAGTATAACAGGGATCTCTGGAAACACCATATATTTT	CASSITGISGNTIYF
.	16	TRBV5-4	.	TRBJ2-1	TGTGCCAGCAGCTTGGAGGCAGGGGCGAACTACAATGAGCAGTTCTTC	CASSLEAGANYNEQFF
.	15	TRBV5-4	.	TRBJ1-1	TGTGCCAGCAGCTTGGCCGGGGTAGAGTACACTGAAGCTTTCTTT	CASSLAGVEYTEAFF
few	16	TRBV5-1	.	TRBJ2-2	TGCGCCAGCAGTTTGTCTGGGCAGGGCGGAACCGGGGAGCTGTTTTTT	CASSLSGQGGTGELFF
.	14	TRBV5-4	TRBD1	TRBJ1-2	TGTGCCAGCAGACCGGGACAGGGAGTCTATGGCTACACCTTC	CASRPGQGVYGYTF
.	14	TRBV19	.	TRBJ2-3	TGTGCCAGTAGACCGGACAGAAACACAGATACGCAGTATTTT	CASRPDRNTDTQYF